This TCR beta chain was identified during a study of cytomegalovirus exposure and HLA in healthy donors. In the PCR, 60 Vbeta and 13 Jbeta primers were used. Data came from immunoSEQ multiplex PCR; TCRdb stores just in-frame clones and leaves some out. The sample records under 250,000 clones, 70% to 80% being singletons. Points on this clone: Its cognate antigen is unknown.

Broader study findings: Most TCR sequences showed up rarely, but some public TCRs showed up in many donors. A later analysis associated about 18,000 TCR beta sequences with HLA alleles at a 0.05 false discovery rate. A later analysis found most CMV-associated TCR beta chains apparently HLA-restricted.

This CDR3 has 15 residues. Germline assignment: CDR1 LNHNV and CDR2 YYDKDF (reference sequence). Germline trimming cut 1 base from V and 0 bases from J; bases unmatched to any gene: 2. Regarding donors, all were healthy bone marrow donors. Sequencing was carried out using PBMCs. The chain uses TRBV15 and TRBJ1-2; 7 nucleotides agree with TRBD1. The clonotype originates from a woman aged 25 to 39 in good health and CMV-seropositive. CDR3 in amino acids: CATSRADRANYGYTF. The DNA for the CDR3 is TGTGCCACCAGCAGAGCCGACAGGGCTAACTATGGCTACACCTTC.